The sequence of this TCR beta chain was determined in a study of T cells after posttransplantation cyclophosphamide. Study-wide results and caveats: Donor-recipient repertoire similarity was low at 1-2 months, rising over year one. Recipient CMV seropositivity and CMV reactivation strongly tracked TRB clonality. Tissue-infiltrating T cells from skin or gut overlapped little with blood T cells.

Notes on this clone: Its antigen is currently unknown.

From germline, CDR1 is SGHTA and CDR2 FQGNSA. Trimming shortened V by 2 bases and J by 10 bases, and 6 bases separated the two germline ends. The CDR3 is 11 residues long. Busulfan-fludarabine conditioning, marrow transplant, and cyclophosphamide on days +3 and +4 were administered. Method: immunoSEQ multiplex PCR; TCRdb's copy keeps in-frame clones and lacks some. Of roughly 5,200 clones detected, approximately 68% appear once; the ten largest clones hold around 17%. The rearrangement uses TRBV7-2 and TRBJ2-1; no definite D call. This clonotype was obtained from a male patient between 60 and 69 years old who received an allogeneic stem cell transplant from an unrelated donor, was CMV-positive, and had acute GVHD only. A share of the T cells may be of graft donor origin. The sequences come from PBMCs, collected 362 days after allogeneic stem cell transplant with posttransplant cyclophosphamide. The CDR3 loop is CASSLRGEQFF. In DNA form, the CDR3 reads TGTGCCAGCAGCTTACGCGGCGAGCAGTTCTTC.